The 26 T cell receptor beta chains reported below all come from one sample, sequenced in a study of spatial heterogeneity in lung cancer. Notes on the study in general: Expanded alpha and beta TCR counts within tumors tracked tumor mutation counts.

TCRdb reanalysed the 5' RACE reads using MiXCR and keeps one entry per CDR3 protein. Of roughly 15,000 distinct CDR3 sequences in the sample, 4.7% were seen once. What these receptors recognize is not known. Time point indicated: sample taken at primary tumor resection. Here the sequenced sample was lung tumor tissue, taken at surgery. The receptors here all came from a female donor with early-stage non-small cell lung cancer.

This clonotype was seen at least ten times. A library prepared for alpha chains yielded this beta chain as an off-target read; its size is of little meaning. The chain joins TRBV5-6 to TRBJ2-3, with a tentative D call TRBD2 (5 bases). Per the germline V gene, CDR1 is SGHDT and CDR2 is YYEEEE. The CDR3 spans 17 residues. Between the trimmed V and J ends, which lost 0 bases and 0 bases, there was a span of 14 bases. The CDR3 sequence is CASSLETPRGSTDTQYF. In DNA, the CDR3 is TGTGCCAGCAGCTTGGAGACACCTAGAGGGAGCACAGATACGCAGTATTTT.

The table lists this clonotype with many counts. A library made for alpha chains picked up this beta chain off target, so its size means little. V usage is TRBV5-1 and J usage is TRBJ2-7, with D possibly being TRBD1 (5 bases). Trimming left V 3 bases short and J 0 bases short, with 13 bases between. This CDR3 comprises 15 residues. Germline CDR1 and CDR2: SGHRS and YFSETQ. The CDR3, as DNA: TGCGCCAGCAGCTCACAGGCCTTTAGCTCCTACGAGCAGTACTTC. Encoded protein: CASSSQAFSSYEQYF.

This clonotype was detected ten times or more. As an off-target read in a library built for alpha chains, this beta chain has a frequency of little significance. The chain carries TRBV6-2 or TRBV6-3 and TRBJ1-1; TRBD1 aligns across 8 bases. Per the germline V gene, CDR1 is MNHEY and CDR2 is SVGEGT. The V and J ends lost 3 bases and 5 bases, in that order; junction bases with no gene match: 5. This CDR3 region has 14 residues. CDR3 DNA: TGTGCCAGCAGTTATACAGGGGGAGGAACTGAAGCTTTCTTT. Translating gives CASSYTGGGTEAFF.

This clonotype has ten or more counts. This beta chain was picked up by a library intended for alpha chains and is off target, so its count carries little meaning. The chain combines TRBV29-1 with TRBJ1-1, with TRBD1 identical over 7 bases. In germline, CDR1 is SQVTM, CDR2 ANQGSEA. The V segment lost 7 bases and the J segment 4 bases; nucleotides outside the gene matches: 3. The CDR3 covers 11 residues. For the CDR3, the DNA is TGCAGCGGGCACAGGGGCACTGAAGCTTTCTTT. This codes for CSGHRGTEAFF.

This clonotype is medium-sized (0.01 to 0.1%) within its sample. This beta chain slipped into a library made for alpha chains as a stray read, so its size is not meaningful. The chain recombines TRBV11-2 with TRBJ1-2; D is undetermined. The CDR3 contains 13 residues. In germline, CDR1 is SGHAT, CDR2 FQNNGV. The V end was cut by 5 bases, the J end by 10 bases, with 17 bases between. The CDR3 sequence is CASSPDQRVNYTF. For the CDR3, the DNA is TGTGCCAGCAGCCCCGATCAGAGGGTGAACTACACCTTC.

This clonotype came up many times. With the library built for alpha chains, this beta chain is off target and its frequency is not meaningful. The chain recombines TRBV28 with TRBJ2-5, with D perhaps TRBD1 (5 bases). Germline values: CDR1 MDHEN, CDR2 SYDVKM. There are 18 residues in the CDR3. Trimming cost V 2 bases and J 4 bases, with 23 bases left between them. CDR3 sequence: CASSLSPGRNWGRETQYF. CDR3 DNA sequence: TGTGCCAGCAGTTTAAGCCCCGGACGGAACTGGGGCCGAGAGACCCAGTACTTC.

Points on this clonotype: This beta chain was picked up by a library intended for alpha chains and is off target, so its count carries little meaning. The chain has TRBV6-1 and TRBJ1-1; 8 nucleotides line up with TRBD1. The CDR3 sequence is 16 residues long. Looked up from germline, CDR1 is MNHNS and CDR2 is SASEGT. The ends lost 6 bases at V and 8 bases at J; junction bases unmatched: 17. The CDR3 DNA reads as TGTGCCAGCAGGGGACAGGAGGGAGTGGGCAGGTTGGAAGCTTTCTTT. Its translation: CASRGQEGVGRLEAFF.

This clonotype was seen at least ten times. This beta chain turned up in a library designed for alpha chains; as an off-target read, its abundance says little. DNA for the CDR3: TGCGCCAGCAGCACAGTAGGGACAGGGGGTAATGAGCAGTTCTTC. Residues: CASSTVGTGGNEQFF. The chain links TRBV5-1 to TRBJ2-1; 11 bases line up with TRBD1. The J segment lost 7 bases and the V segment lost 4 bases, leaving 7 bases of the junction unmatched. CDR3 size: 15 residues. From germline, CDR1 is SGHRS and CDR2 YFSETQ.

Turning to this clonotype: One end of the junction is discordant with germline, which a read error may explain. The library was built for alpha chains, so this beta chain is an off-target read and its size means little. The V and J genes are TRBV12-3 or TRBV12-4 and TRBJ2-2; the match to TRBD2 covers 13 bases. This CDR3 contains 17 residues. The CDR3 protein is CASSSITSGGGTEELFF. The CDR3 region has the DNA TGTGCCAGCAGTTCGATTACTAGCGGGGGGGGCACCGAGGAGCTGTTTTTT.

The table lists this clonotype with many counts. For a library built for alpha chains, this beta chain is a stray read; little rests on its size. The chain links TRBV5-1 to TRBJ2-1; 10 positions agree with TRBD2. CDR3 length equals 17 residues. Germline-derived CDR1 and CDR2 are SGHRS and YFSETQ. V gave up 0 bases and J gave up 8 bases; unmatched junction bases: 11. CDR3 in DNA: TGCGCCAGCAGCTTGGAGGTAGCGGGGGGTCTCGCCCATGAGCAGTTCTTC. Its translation: CASSLEVAGGLAHEQFF.

This clonotype has a count of ten or more. The library was designed around alpha chains, so this beta chain is a stray read whose abundance carries little weight. This rearrangement joins TRBV5-1 to TRBJ2-5; D remains ambiguous. This CDR3 is 12 amino acids long. The germline V gene encodes CDR1 SGHRS and CDR2 YFSETQ. The V and J ends lost 4 bases and 4 bases respectively, with 8 bases between them. The chain's CDR3 is CASSPAGETQYF. CDR3 DNA sequence: TGCGCCAGCAGCCCCGCCGGAGAGACCCAGTACTTC.

This clonotype was seen many times. This beta chain is a stray sequence in a library constructed for alpha chains; its clone size is not meaningful. The chain carries TRBV6-5 and TRBJ2-3; tentative D call: TRBD1 (6 bases). The germline V gene encodes CDR1 MNHEY and CDR2 SVGAGI. Trimming stripped 7 bases from V and 2 bases from J, with 16 bases between. The CDR3 spans 15 residues. CDR3 sequence (DNA): TGTGCCAGCACCCGATATCGGACAGACACAGATACGCAGTATTTT. The encoded protein is CASTRYRTDTDTQYF.

This clonotype was recorded many times. For a library built for alpha chains, this beta chain is a stray read; little rests on its size. This rearrangement joins TRBV19 to TRBJ2-3; D ambiguous. Trimming removed 8 bases at V and 3 bases at J, with 12 bases between. The germline V gene encodes CDR1 LNHDA and CDR2 SQIVND (reference sequence). The CDR3 loop spans 13 amino acids. DNA for the CDR3: TGTGCCAGTGCGTGGAGTCAAACAGATACGCAGTATTTT. It yields the protein CASAWSQTDTQYF.

This clonotype turned up a few times. The library was built for alpha chains, so this beta chain is an off-target read and its size means little. The rearrangement uses TRBV5-6 and TRBJ2-6; 7 bases agree with TRBD1. Germline CDR1 is SGHDT and CDR2 is YYEEEE. Unmatched junction bases numbered 12, after V lost 3 bases and J lost 0 bases. The CDR3 spans 19 residues. The CDR3 reads CASSSGYRGAISGANVLTF. CDR3 DNA sequence: TGTGCCAGCAGCTCGGGATACAGGGGTGCCATCTCTGGGGCCAACGTCCTGACTTTC.

A few counts support this clonotype. The library was designed around alpha chains, so this beta chain is a stray read whose abundance carries little weight. The rearrangement uses TRBV20-1 and TRBJ2-7; 7 bases map to TRBD1. The CDR3 has 12 residues. V lost 4 bases and J lost 4; bases outside the gene matches: 4. Germline assignment: CDR1 DFQATT and CDR2 SNEGSKA (reference sequence). The CDR3 sequence is CSATGQQYEQYF. CDR3 bases: TGCAGTGCTACGGGACAGCAATACGAGCAGTACTTC.

Many counts were recorded for this clonotype. This beta chain slipped into a library made for alpha chains as a stray read, so its size is not meaningful. The rearrangement joins TRBV20-1 to TRBJ2-3; the match to TRBD1 covers 9 bases. The CDR3 is 16 residues long. Germline V lookup: CDR1 DFQATT, CDR2 SNEGSKA (reference sequence). Trimming removed 6 bases from V and 3 bases from J; junction bases left unmatched: 13. The CDR3 region is CSAPRRDRARTDTQYF. DNA of the CDR3: TGCAGTGCCCCCCGCCGGGACAGGGCAAGAACAGATACGCAGTATTTT.

This clonotype has a count of ten or more. Because this beta chain is a stray read in a library intended to capture alpha chains, its abundance should not be given much weight. This chain links TRBV6-1 with TRBJ2-7; D gene ambiguous. The CDR3 spans 11 residues. Germline V gene lookup returns CDR1 MNHNS and CDR2 SASEGT. The V end was cut by 4 bases, the J end by 3 bases, with 4 bases between. CDR3 DNA sequence: TGTGCCAGCAGTGTCAACTACGAGCAGTACTTC. This codes for CASSVNYEQYF.

This clonotype was observed at least ten times. Found in a library prepared for alpha chains, this beta chain is an off-target read, and its abundance has little meaning. J is TRBJ2-7 and V is TRBV20-1, with D possibly TRBD2 on 5 matching bases. Trimming pared 0 bases from V and 6 bases from J, leaving 15 bases between. CDR1 DFQATT and CDR2 SNEGSKA come from the germline V gene (reference sequence). The CDR3 spans 14 residues. The CDR3: CSARELGFYIEQYF. Here the CDR3 DNA reads TGCAGTGCTAGAGAACTAGGGTTTTATATCGAGCAGTACTTC.

This clonotype was detected ten times or more. Found in a library prepared for alpha chains, this beta chain is an off-target read, and its abundance has little meaning. This chain connects TRBV11-2 to TRBJ2-3; D is possibly TRBD2 (5 bases). Deletions cut 5 bases from V and 0 bases from J, with 15 bases between. The CDR3 runs to 16 residues. Germline-derived CDR1 and CDR2 are SGHAT and FQNNGV. CDR3 sequence: CASSPTGVTSTDTQYF. DNA for the CDR3: TGTGCCAGCAGCCCCACCGGGGTAACTAGCACAGATACGCAGTATTTT.

This clonotype was recorded at least ten times. As an off-target read in a library built for alpha chains, this beta chain has a frequency of little significance. This chain connects TRBV19 to TRBJ1-2; 8 bases match TRBD1. V was pared by 10 bases and J by 0 bases, with 10 bases of the junction left unmatched. There are 15 residues in the CDR3. Per germline, CDR1 LNHDA and CDR2 SQIVND (reference sequence). The chain's CDR3 is CATQDRGLANYGYTF. CDR3 in DNA: TGTGCCACGCAAGACAGGGGCCTAGCTAACTATGGCTACACCTTC.

This clonotype was observed at least ten times. For a library built for alpha chains, this beta chain is a stray read; little rests on its size. The J gene is TRBJ2-7, the V gene TRBV10-1; TRBD2 agrees at 8 bases. This CDR3 is built from 13 residues. Germline values: CDR1 WNHNN, CDR2 SYGVQD (reference sequence). This chain's CDR3 is CAPRGVAYYEQYF. DNA of the CDR3: TGCGCTCCGCGGGGGGTCGCCTACTACGAGCAGTACTTC.

This clonotype has at least ten counts. The library was built for alpha chains, so this beta chain is an off-target read and its size means little. The chain couples TRBV29-1 to TRBJ1-1; D ambiguous. The V gene lost 4 bases and the J gene lost 0 bases, with 15 bases spanning the gap. Germline loops: CDR1 SQVTM, CDR2 ANQGSEA. The CDR3 has 15 amino acids. CDR3 protein: CSVGVPRVLNTEAFF. The CDR3 DNA is TGCAGCGTTGGCGTGCCGAGGGTACTGAACACTGAAGCTTTCTTT.

The sample holds many counts of this clonotype. Since the library was made to target alpha chains, this beta chain is a stray read and its abundance is not meaningful. The chain employs TRBV4-3 and TRBJ2-7; 11 nucleotides align to TRBD2. The V segment lost 4 bases and the J segment 0 bases; nucleotides outside the gene matches: 5. Germline loops: CDR1 LGHNA, CDR2 YSLEER. The CDR3 spans 16 residues. CDR3 residues: CASSRHSGGASYEQYF. The CDR3 coding sequence is TGCGCCAGCAGCCGACATAGCGGGGGGGCCTCCTACGAGCAGTACTTC.

In its sample, this clonotype was seen many times. This beta chain slipped into a library made for alpha chains as a stray read, so its size is not meaningful. The V call is TRBV5-1, the J call TRBJ1-2, with TRBD1 as a possible D gene (5 bases). V lost 0 bases to trimming and J lost 4 bases, with 13 bases between them. This CDR3 spans 15 amino acids. CDR1 and CDR2 from the germline V gene are SGHRS and YFSETQ. The CDR3 spells CASSLAPGSGYGYTF. The CDR3 nucleotides are TGCGCCAGCAGCTTGGCTCCAGGGAGCGGCTATGGCTACACCTTC.

This clonotype has only a few counts. This beta chain came through as a stray read in a library set up for alpha chains, and its size says little. The chain links TRBV5-8 to TRBJ1-2, with D unclear. Germline lookup yields CDR1 SGHTS and CDR2 YDEGEE. This CDR3 is built from 12 residues. V lost 0 bases and J lost 8, with 8 bases in between. The CDR3 is CASSLAGTGYTF. Here the CDR3 DNA reads TGTGCCAGCAGCTTGGCCGGTACAGGCTACACCTTC.

This clonotype was counted ten times or more. In a library made to pick up alpha chains, this beta chain is a stray read with a size that means little. The CDR3 DNA reads TGTGCCACCAGCAGGGAGGGACAGGGCGGTTCACCCCTCCACTTT. Protein product: CATSREGQGGSPLHF. V is TRBV15 and J is TRBJ1-6, with 9 bases matching TRBD1. V trimming: 3 bases; J trimming: 9 bases; junction bases outside the gene matches: 6. The length of the CDR3 is 15 residues. CDR1 LNHNV and CDR2 YYDKDF come from the germline V gene (reference sequence).